The source of this T cell receptor (beta chain) is a study of blood T cell repertoires in COVID-19. Turning to the study itself: Whether acute or convalescent, the COVID-19 samples came from the United States, Italy and Spain. In each case, the material was cDNA or gDNA derived from T cells, B-cell-depleted T cells, or PBMCs.

As originally analysed: Nucleated cell counts were estimated from reference gene primer amplification. The protocol was immunoSEQ multiplex PCR, while the TCRdb copy is restricted to in-frame clones and leaves out a portion. The D gene and trimming were derived from the DNA, and the V and J assignments and clone size from that table. There are about 240,000 clones in the sample; roughly 79% occur only once, and around 7.5% lies in the top ten. This CDR3 has 11 amino acids. The germline V gene encodes CDR1 SNHLY and CDR2 FYNNEI. Patients from Seattle were sampled longitudinally, starting during active infection. This clone showed up just a few times. A junction end diverges from the germline sequence, so it may reflect a read error.

The sequence was obtained from a woman aged 80 or over with COVID-19, enrolled during active disease. V gene TRBV2 combines with J gene TRBJ1-6; D unresolved. The sequenced material came from peripheral blood. CDR3 DNA: TGCGCCTCCAATCGCCAGTCACCCCTCCACTTT. It encodes CASNRQSPLHF.